The 29 T cell receptor beta chains in this list originate from one sample, sequenced in a study of shared clonotypes between healthy human individuals. Naive CD8 isolation took CD45RO-negative cells positively selected for CCR7 and excluded terminally differentiated effector memory CD45RA+ cells. Profiling relied on immunoSEQ multiplex PCR, and the TCRdb table lists in-frame clones only, not all of them. The sample shows around 1,900,000 clones, around 93% of them seen only once. The sequenced sample was naive CD8+ T cells from PBMCs. The origin of the receptors is a man younger than 35 in good health. Some clones in this sample may be carry-over from other donors' samples.

This sequence joins TRBV9 and TRBJ2-6; perhaps TRBD1 as D (6 bases). Germline assignment: CDR1 SGDLS and CDR2 YYNGEE. This CDR3 comprises 15 residues. V lost 4 bases, J lost 3 bases, and 11 bases lay in between. The CDR3 region is CASSLTGYGANVLTF. The CDR3 coding sequence is TGTGCCAGCAGCTTAACAGGGTATGGGGCCAACGTCCTGACTTTC.

This rearrangement joins TRBV11-3 to TRBJ2-1; 11 bases map to TRBD2. Germline CDR1 reads SGHNT; CDR2 reads YENEEA. V lost 5 bases, J lost 6 bases, and 6 bases stayed unmatched. This CDR3 comprises 15 residues. CDR3 region: CASSSGLAGFNEQFF. Here the CDR3 DNA reads TGTGCCAGCAGCAGTGGACTAGCGGGCTTCAATGAGCAGTTCTTC. Together with reference TRBV11-3 and TRBJ2-1, the CDR3 gives the full variable domain: EAGVVQSPRYKIIEKKQPVAFWCNPISGHNTLYWYLQNLGQGPELLIRYENEEAVDDSQLPKDRFSAERLKGVDSTLKIQPAELGDSAVYLCASSSGLAGFNEQFFGPGTRLTVL.

The chain combines TRBV11-2 with TRBJ2-3; possible D gene TRBD2, 5 bases. The germline V and J ends were trimmed by 3 bases and 6 bases, with 13 bases remaining between them. This CDR3 is 14 amino acids long. The germline gives CDR1 SGHAT, CDR2 FQNNGV. The CDR3 is CASSFSRVRDTQYF. The DNA for the CDR3 is TGTGCCAGCAGCTTCTCGCGGGTTCGGGATACGCAGTATTTT.

About this clone: The identical CDR3 is also encoded by other nucleotide sequences in the sample. The chain links TRBV27 to TRBJ1-5, with 7 bases fitting TRBD1. Germline V gives CDR1 MNHEY, CDR2 SMNVEV (reference sequence). This CDR3 is 15 amino acids long. The J segment lost 4 bases and the V segment lost 2 bases, leaving 5 bases of the junction unmatched. The CDR3 loop reads CASSLKGAGNQPQHF. CDR3 DNA: TGTGCCAGCAGTTTAAAGGGGGCTGGTAATCAGCCCCAGCATTTT.

V gene TRBV6-1 combines with J gene TRBJ2-7; perhaps TRBD1 as D (6 bases). The CDR3 length is 14 residues. V lost 6 bases, J lost 2 bases, and 14 bases lay in between. CDR1 and CDR2 (germline): MNHNS, SASEGT. DNA for the CDR3: TGTGCCAGCAGCCTCAGGGGTATCCCCTACGAGCAGTACTTC. Protein sequence: CASSLRGIPYEQYF.

The J gene is TRBJ2-7, the V gene TRBV15; D is possibly TRBD1 (6 bases). V lost 5 bases and J lost 0, with 11 bases in between. Looked up from germline, CDR1 is LNHNV and CDR2 is YYDKDF (reference sequence). The CDR3 spans 14 residues. The CDR3 sequence: CATSRLRGSYEQYF. The CDR3 nucleotides read TGTGCCACCAGCCGACTCAGGGGCTCCTACGAGCAGTACTTC.

This sequence joins TRBV6-5 and TRBJ2-7; D unresolved. Per the germline V gene, CDR1 is MNHEY and CDR2 is SVGAGI. Trimming removed 2 bases at V and 2 bases at J, with 7 bases between. This CDR3 has 13 amino acids. CDR3 loop: CASSYGYTYEQYF. The CDR3 coding sequence is TGTGCCAGCAGTTACGGCTACACCTACGAGCAGTACTTC.

With respect to this clone: A read error is possible here, since a much larger clone lies one base away. At the DNA level, this CDR3 is encoded by other sequences in the same sample as well. V and J are TRBV9 and TRBJ1-1; no firm D call. Germline CDR1 reads SGDLS; CDR2 reads YYNGEE. The V end was cut by 3 bases, the J end by 1 base, with 4 bases between. The length of the CDR3 is 12 residues. The CDR3 protein is CASSAGNTEAFF. In nucleotides, the CDR3 is TGTGCCAGCAGCGCGGGGAACACTGAAGCTTTCTTT.

The CDR3 DNA reads as TGTGCCAGCAGCTCCGGGGGCTCACTGGGGTACGAGCAGTACTTC. Amino acid sequence: CASSSGGSLGYEQYF. The chain recombines TRBV7-9 with TRBJ2-7; the D gene could be TRBD1 or TRBD2 (6 bases each). From germline, CDR1 is SEHNR and CDR2 FQNEAQ (reference sequence). CDR3 size: 15 residues. The V end lost 4 bases, the J end lost 4 bases, and 17 bases lay between the germline ends.

J is TRBJ1-1 and V is TRBV2; D might be TRBD1 (6 bases). Germline CDR1 SNHLY, CDR2 FYNNEI. V lost 7 bases, J lost 1 base, and 19 bases lay in between. There are 16 residues in the CDR3. CDR3 in amino acids: CASTLSSRGANTEAFF. The CDR3 DNA reads as TGTGCCAGCACCCTATCGTCCAGGGGTGCGAACACTGAAGCTTTCTTT.

CDR3 in DNA: TGCAGCGTTGAAGATCTGACAGGGCAAAACTATGGCTACACCTTC. This encodes CSVEDLTGQNYGYTF. V gene TRBV29-1 combines with J gene TRBJ1-2; TRBD1 agrees at 7 bases. The J segment lost 2 bases and the V segment lost 0 bases, leaving 6 bases of the junction unmatched. Germline CDR1 is SQVTM and CDR2 is ANQGSEA. The CDR3 extends over 15 amino acids.

This chain connects TRBV30 to TRBJ1-1; 7 bases line up with TRBD1. Trimming removed 0 bases from V and 9 bases from J; junction bases left unmatched: 4. The germline V gene has CDR1 GTSNPN and CDR2 SVGIG (reference sequence). The CDR3 runs 12 residues. The CDR3 nucleotides are TGTGCCTGGAGTGTCTGGGACAGCCAAGCTTTCTTT. Translation: CAWSVWDSQAFF. The full variable domain, with the rest looked up from reference TRBV30 and TRBJ1-1, is SQTIHQWPATLVQPVGSPLSLECTVEGTSNPNLYWYRQAAGRGLQLLFYSVGIGQISSEVPQNLSASRPQDRQFILSSKKLLLSDSGFYLCAWSVWDSQAFFGQGTRLTVV.

V gene TRBV27 combines with J gene TRBJ2-1, with 8 bases identical to TRBD2. The CDR3 runs 15 residues. Germline V CDR1 and CDR2: MNHEY, SMNVEV (reference sequence). Losses at the gene ends were 0 bases for V and 9 bases for J; bases not matched to a gene: 7. As DNA, the CDR3 is TGTGCCAGCAGTTTATCTTTCATGACTAGCGCTGAGCAGTTCTTC. It specifies CASSLSFMTSAEQFF.

The V call is TRBV20-1, the J call TRBJ1-1; perhaps TRBD1 as D (5 bases). Germline V gene lookup returns CDR1 DFQATT and CDR2 SNEGSKA (reference sequence). CDR3 length equals 9 residues. CDR3: CRGGSAPFF. CDR3 coding DNA: TGCAGGGGGGGGTCAGCTCCTTTCTTT.

The rearrangement joins TRBV6-6 to TRBJ1-3; D unclear. Germline CDR1 reads MNHNY; CDR2 reads SVGAGI (reference sequence). The CDR3 totals 13 residues. Trimming left V 0 bases short and J 3 bases short, with 3 bases between. The CDR3, as DNA: TGTGCCAGCAGTTACTCAGATGGAAACACCATATATTTT. This codes for CASSYSDGNTIYF.

The V gene is TRBV5-4, the J gene TRBJ2-7; the match to TRBD2 covers 13 bases. This CDR3 has 15 residues. The germline gives CDR1 SGHNT, CDR2 YYREEE (reference sequence). Germline trimming cut 7 bases from V and 4 bases from J; bases unmatched to any gene: 8. The CDR3 bases are TGTGCCAGCTCGGAACTAGCGGGAGGGCGGTACGAGCAGTACTTC. As protein: CASSELAGGRYEQYF.

This rearrangement joins TRBV28 to TRBJ2-1; D is possibly TRBD1 (8 bases). The CDR3 sequence is 12 residues long. V was trimmed by 11 bases and J by 9 bases, leaving 17 bases between them. Germline CDR1 reads MDHEN; CDR2 reads SYDVKM. CDR3 amino acids: CAGLTGGGEQFF. CDR3 coding DNA: TGTGCCGGACTTACAGGGGGGGGTGAGCAGTTCTTC.

The V call is TRBV7-2, the J call TRBJ2-7; D gene unclear. Germline V gives CDR1 SGHTA, CDR2 FQGNSA. V lost 0 bases and J lost 0, with 15 bases in between. The CDR3 totals 17 residues. The CDR3 DNA is TGTGCCAGCAGCTTAGCGTCAGGCGGACCTAGCTCCTACGAGCAGTACTTC. It encodes CASSLASGGPSSYEQYF.

The chain combines TRBV7-9 with TRBJ1-1; TRBD1 matches 8 bases. Trimming removed 5 bases from V and 0 bases from J; junction bases left unmatched: 2. The germline CDR1 and CDR2 sequences are SEHNR and FQNEAQ (reference sequence). This CDR3 has 14 amino acids. The CDR3 coding sequence is TGTGCCAGCAGCGACAGGGGCATGAACACTGAAGCTTTCTTT. As protein: CASSDRGMNTEAFF.

This chain connects TRBV9 to TRBJ2-3; 8 bases align to TRBD1. The germline CDR1 and CDR2 sequences are SGDLS and YYNGEE. The CDR3 consists of 14 residues. Trimming removed 1 base from V and 4 bases from J; junction bases left unmatched: 2. The CDR3 sequence is CASSVTGGPDTQYF. The CDR3 nucleotides are TGTGCCAGCAGCGTAACAGGGGGACCAGATACGCAGTATTTT.

The V and J genes are TRBV28 and TRBJ1-6, with D unclear. The CDR3 runs 16 residues. Germline-derived CDR1 and CDR2 are MDHEN and SYDVKM. Trimming removed 5 bases at V and 2 bases at J, with 13 bases between. The CDR3 reads CASSPLPGAYNSPLHF. The CDR3 DNA follows: TGTGCCAGCAGTCCCCTCCCTGGCGCCTATAATTCACCCCTCCACTTT.

The J gene is TRBJ1-5, the V gene TRBV2, with 8 bases that match TRBD1. The CDR3 is 18 amino acids. J was trimmed by 0 bases and V by 3 bases; bases with no gene match: 10. The germline CDR1 and CDR2 sequences are SNHLY and FYNNEI. In DNA form, the CDR3 reads TGTGCCAGCAGTGATGCCGGGACAGGTCAACTTAGCAATCAGCCCCAGCATTTT. Encoded protein: CASSDAGTGQLSNQPQHF.

The chain carries TRBV19 and TRBJ2-4; 9 positions match TRBD2. Looked up from germline, CDR1 is LNHDA and CDR2 is SQIVND (reference sequence). V lost 3 bases, J lost 0 bases, and 9 bases stayed unmatched. CDR3 size: 18 residues. In nucleotides, the CDR3 is TGTGCCAGTAGTATCGGGGCTAGCGGGATTCTAGCCAAAAACATTCAGTACTTC. This codes for CASSIGASGILAKNIQYF. The entire variable domain, with the rest obtained from reference TRBV19 and TRBJ2-4, is as follows: DGGITQSPKYLFRKEGQNVTLSCEQNLNHDAMYWYRQDPGQGLRLIYYSQIVNDFQKGDIAEGYSVSREKKESFPLTVTSAQKNPTAFYLCASSIGASGILAKNIQYFGAGTRLSVL.

This clone has just one count. The chain's CDR3 is CASSFLGTTGDTQYF. In nucleotides, the CDR3 is TGTGCCAGCAGCTTTCTCGGGACTACAGGGGATACGCAGTATTTT. The genes are TRBV7-8 and TRBJ2-3; TRBD2 is a possible D gene (7 bases). Per the germline V gene, CDR1 is SGHVS and CDR2 is FQNEAQ. V shed 3 bases and J shed 6 bases, with 16 bases lying between them. CDR3 length equals 15 residues.

The chain carries TRBV6-5 and TRBJ2-1; 12 nucleotides align to TRBD1. Trimming removed 6 bases from V and 7 bases from J; junction bases left unmatched: 4. CDR3 length: 14 amino acids. Germline V gene data show CDR1 as MNHEY and CDR2 as SVGAGI. CDR3 bases: TGTGCCAGCAGGGGACAGGGGGCGAGGAATGAGCAGTTCTTC. Amino acids: CASRGQGARNEQFF.

The chain couples TRBV27 to TRBJ2-7; D perhaps matches TRBD1 (8 bases). This CDR3 spans 17 amino acids. Germline values: CDR1 MNHEY, CDR2 SMNVEV (reference sequence). The V end was cut by 5 bases, the J end by 1 base, with 21 bases between. For the CDR3, the DNA is TGTGCCAGCAGTAGTAGTAGGGAGGGACAGGTGTCCTACGAGCAGTACTTC. Its protein is CASSSSREGQVSYEQYF.

The chain combines TRBV9 with TRBJ2-7; D gene unclear. The germline gives CDR1 SGDLS, CDR2 YYNGEE. The ends were cut back, 3 bases at V and 4 bases at J, with 11 bases in the middle. This CDR3 has 13 residues. The CDR3 sequence is CASSAQPTYEQYF. CDR3 DNA sequence: TGTGCCAGCAGCGCCCAGCCAACGTACGAGCAGTACTTC.

The chain recombines TRBV4-3 with TRBJ1-1; D is ambiguous. This CDR3 contains 15 residues. V lost 1 base, J lost 1 base, and 10 bases lay in between. Germline V gives CDR1 LGHNA, CDR2 YSLEER. The CDR3 spells CASSQVGRPNTEAFF. Here the CDR3 DNA reads TGCGCCAGCAGCCAAGTCGGCAGACCGAACACTGAAGCTTTCTTT.

This clone was observed once. The V gene is TRBV7-6, the J gene TRBJ2-1, with 7 bases identical to TRBD1. Germline CDR1 SGHVS, CDR2 FNYEAQ. The V segment lost 6 bases and the J segment 7 bases; nucleotides outside the gene matches: 3. The CDR3 contains 12 residues. Here the CDR3 reads CASRHRGNEQFF. For the CDR3, the DNA is TGTGCCAGCAGACACAGGGGTAATGAGCAGTTCTTC.